The rows below give T cell receptor beta chains drawn from one sample of a study of blood T cell repertoires in COVID-19. Sequenced by immunoSEQ multiplex PCR; TCRdb stores in-frame clones only, minus some. The sample records some 120,000 clones, 90% to 95% being singletons. Sequenced input: peripheral blood. Every receptor here comes from a man aged 50-59 years with COVID-19, enrolled during active disease. The CDR3 runs from the conserved cysteine through the conserved F or W. A D gene is named only where the DNA matches it firmly. Size is stated for part of the rows, as once, few or many counts, or as a class when the clone is expanded.

size,D,J,V,CDR3,DNA
NA,NA,TRBJ2-1,TRBV12-5,CASGDSSYNEQFF,TGTGCTAGTGGTGATAGCTCCTACAATGAGCAGTTCTTC
NA,NA,TRBJ1-1,TRBV14,CASSKEGKWATEAFF,TGTGCCAGCAGCAAAGAAGGAAAGTGGGCCACTGAAGCTTTCTTT
NA,TRBD1,TRBJ1-3,TRBV29-1,CSVIRDRAGNTIYF,TGCAGCGTGATCCGGGACAGGGCTGGAAACACCATATATTTT
NA,NA,TRBJ2-1,TRBV6-4,CASSETLADNEQFF,TGTGCCAGCAGTGAAACACTAGCTGACAATGAGCAGTTCTTC
NA,TRBD1,TRBJ1-5,TRBV10-3,CAISESTRGRGQPQHF,TGTGCCATCAGTGAGTCGACTAGGGGGCGCGGTCAGCCCCAGCATTTT
NA,TRBD1,TRBJ1-2,TRBV27,CATRTGISSGYTF,TGTGCCACCCGGACAGGGATATCGAGCGGCTACACCTTC
NA,TRBD2,TRBJ2-7,TRBV6-5,CASSLAGSYEQYF,TGTGCCAGCAGTCTAGCGGGCTCCTACGAGCAGTACTTC
once,NA,TRBJ1-2,TRBV10-2,CASSEVGGGDDGYTF,TGCGCCAGCAGTGAGGTGGGAGGGGGAGACGATGGCTACACCTTC
once,NA,TRBJ2-5,TRBV2,CASSEGPERTQYF,TGTGCCAGCAGTGAAGGACCGGAGAGGACCCAGTACTTC
NA,NA,TRBJ1-6,TRBV3-1/TRBV3-2,CASSQEGANSPLHF,TGTGCCAGCAGCCAAGAGGGCGCGAATTCACCCCTCCACTTT
NA,NA,TRBJ2-2,TRBV5-1,CASRRPGSNTGELFF,TGCGCCAGCAGACGACCGGGATCCAACACCGGGGAGCTGTTTTTT
once,TRBD2,TRBJ2-5,TRBV7-2,CASSPRWGGETQYF,TGTGCCAGCAGCCCAAGGTGGGGGGGAGAGACCCAGTACTTC
NA,NA,TRBJ1-1,TRBV12-3/TRBV12-4,CASSLDMNTEAFF,TGTGCCAGCAGTTTAGACATGAACACTGAAGCTTTCTTT
NA,NA,TRBJ1-2,TRBV6-6,CASSYVRASKDYGYTF,TGTGCCAGCAGTTACGTCAGGGCTTCAAAAGACTATGGCTACACCTTC
NA,NA,TRBJ2-2,TRBV9,CASKRQPNTGELFF,TGTGCCAGCAAGAGACAGCCGAACACCGGGGAGCTGTTTTTT
NA,NA,TRBJ1-6,TRBV30,CAWRGTSSYNSPLHF,TGTGCCTGGCGAGGAACGAGCTCCTATAATTCACCCCTCCACTTT
NA,NA,TRBJ1-1,TRBV27,CASSPQGGGNTEAFF,TGTGCCAGCAGTCCACAGGGTGGTGGGAACACTGAAGCTTTCTTT
NA,TRBD1,TRBJ1-1,TRBV7-3,CASSVQGDTEAFF,TGTGCCAGCAGCGTACAGGGGGACACTGAAGCTTTCTTT
NA,NA,TRBJ1-4,TRBV5-1,CASSKTATNEKLFF,TGCGCCAGCAGCAAGACAGCAACTAATGAAAAACTGTTTTTT
NA,TRBD2,TRBJ2-1,TRBV9,CASSLAGGPGNEQFF,TGTGCCAGCAGCCTAGCGGGAGGGCCAGGCAATGAGCAGTTCTTC
NA,TRBD1,TRBJ1-2,TRBV6-5,CASRRQGADGYTF,TGTGCCAGCAGGCGACAGGGGGCTGATGGCTACACCTTC
NA,TRBD2,TRBJ2-1,TRBV4-1,CASSHQAGGAADEQFF,TGCGCCAGCAGCCACCAAGCGGGAGGGGCGGCGGATGAGCAGTTCTTC